This T cell receptor (beta chain) stems from a study of cytomegalovirus exposure and HLA in healthy donors. Whole-study findings and limits: By HLA locus, TCR association rates varied in a later analysis, with DRB1 showing the most and HLA-C the fewest. In a later analysis, an Asian-associated ancestry cluster reportedly showed fewer N-insertions than the roughly 700-donor mean.

Vbeta (60) and Jbeta (13) primers were used in the PCR. Assay used: immunoSEQ multiplex PCR; TCRdb lists only in-frame clones, some missing. In the table there are under 200,000 clones, more than 70% of which are singletons. As for this clone: Antigen unknown.

The sequence was collected from a man in his forties in good health and CMV-seropositive. The source material was PBMCs.

This CDR3 reads CASSLLLPGTGGISEAFF. CDR3 DNA: TGTGCCAGCAGTTTGCTTCTCCCCGGGACAGGGGGCATCTCTGAAGCTTTCTTT. This chain connects TRBV28 to TRBJ1-1, with 12 bases that match TRBD1. With 3 bases clipped from V and 6 bases from J, the junction kept 14 bases outside the gene matches. Germline V CDR1 and CDR2: MDHEN, SYDVKM. The CDR3 is 18 amino acids.